The TCR beta chain described here comes from a study of naive and memory T cell subsets. General observations from the study: Diversity fell and Gini index rose from naive through CM, EM, EMRA. Over 90% of naive TCR sequences appeared only once, unlike memory subsets. Naive repertoires, especially CD8, held a few larger clonotypes, possibly memory cells re-expressing CD45RA.

Germline assignment: CDR1 SGHVS and CDR2 FQNEAQ. The length of the CDR3 is 15 residues. V dropped 4 bases and J dropped 5 bases, with 17 bases sitting between them. After CD4 positive bead selection, the CD4-negative fraction gave CD8 T cells. Two oligonucleotides, mixed equimolar, formed the beta constant-region primer covering TRBC1 and TRBC2. Four rounds of PCR amplified the ligated cDNA using nested alpha and beta constant-region primers plus SP2. TCRdb re-called the UMI-ligation and nested PCR reads through MiXCR, storing one row per CDR3 protein. The sample lists under 150,000 distinct CDR3 sequences, about a fifth occurring once. A remark on this clonotype: Antigen unknown.

Sequencing used naive CD8+ T cells from blood. The chain uses TRBV7-8 and TRBJ2-5, with D possibly being TRBD1 or TRBD2 (5 bases each). The TCR comes from a human donor in good health. The CDR3 sequence: CASSSIDGREETQYF. The CDR3 nucleotides are TGTGCCAGCAGCTCCATAGACGGCAGGGAGGAGACCCAGTACTTC.